Following are 23 T cell receptor beta chains from one sample sequenced in a study of regulatory T cells in long-lasting Graves disease. Time point in this sample: persistent/refractory GD, antithyroid drugs over 5 years with positive TRAb. PBMCs were the source of the RNA used for TCR sequencing. According to the study, TCR beta libraries were built with iRepertoire HTBI primers and CDR3-region Arm-PCR. Each CDR3 protein gets one entry after TCRdb re-called the multiplex PCR reads with MiXCR. The sample carries 400,000 to 500,000 distinct CDR3 sequences, around 23% recorded once. The specimen comprised peripheral blood mononuclear cells (PBMCs), sampled when the disease was refractory, from a patient treated with antithyroid drugs. The receptors shown here come from a female donor with Graves disease.

This clonotype has only a few counts. The V and J genes are TRBV7-9 and TRBJ1-1; tentative D call: TRBD1 (6 bases). The ends were cut back, 3 bases at V and 0 bases at J, with 11 bases in the middle. Germline V gene lookup returns CDR1 SEHNR and CDR2 FQNEAQ (reference sequence). The CDR3 covers 15 residues. This chain's CDR3 is CASSLGQSMNTEAFF. The CDR3 DNA reads as TGTGCCAGCAGCTTGGGACAATCAATGAACACTGAAGCTTTCTTT.

This sequence joins TRBV29-1 and TRBJ2-5, with 7 bases identical to TRBD2. The CDR3 contains 12 residues. V lost 4 bases and J lost 7; bases outside the gene matches: 6. Looked up from germline, CDR1 is SQVTM and CDR2 is ANQGSEA. The CDR3 DNA sequence: TGCAGCGTTGTCCTCACGGGGGGGACCCAGTACTTC. Its protein product is CSVVLTGGTQYF.

In this sample, this clonotype turned up many times. The chain employs TRBV15 and TRBJ1-4; possibly TRBD1 for D (6 bases). The ends were cut back, 6 bases at V and 3 bases at J, with 14 bases in the middle. The CDR3 sequence is 15 residues long. Germline V lookup: CDR1 LNHNV, CDR2 YYDKDF (reference sequence). DNA of the CDR3: TGTGCCACCAGTAACTCTAGGGGGGCTAATGAAAAACTGTTTTTT. This encodes CATSNSRGANEKLFF.

The chain joins TRBV7-2 to TRBJ2-7; 12 bases are shared with TRBD2. Looked up from germline, CDR1 is SGHTA and CDR2 is FQGNSA. With V trimmed by 0 bases and J by 3 bases, 9 bases remained unmatched. The CDR3 covers 18 residues. The DNA of the CDR3 is TGTGCCAGCAGCTTAGCGCTAGCGGGAGGGTCCGGAAACTACGAGCAGTACTTC. It specifies CASSLALAGGSGNYEQYF.

This clonotype showed up many times. This chain connects TRBV7-9 to TRBJ1-5, with TRBD1 as a possible D gene (5 bases). The ends were cut back, 4 bases at V and 7 bases at J, with 20 bases in the middle. The length of the CDR3 is 16 residues. Per germline, CDR1 SEHNR and CDR2 FQNEAQ (reference sequence). This chain's CDR3 is CASSSQDGGLRQPQHF. CDR3 in DNA: TGTGCCAGCAGCTCACAGGATGGGGGATTGCGACAGCCCCAGCATTTT.

This chain links TRBV20-1 with TRBJ2-7; perhaps TRBD2 as D (6 bases). From germline, CDR1 is DFQATT and CDR2 SNEGSKA (reference sequence). V was pared by 5 bases and J by 7 bases, with 27 bases between. CDR3 length equals 16 residues. The CDR3 DNA reads as TGCAGTGCTCCGGTGGGAGGATGGATGGGAACGGGTGAGCAGTACTTC. This gives the protein CSAPVGGWMGTGEQYF.

The chain joins TRBV4-1 to TRBJ1-1; 8 nucleotides line up with TRBD1. The V gene end was trimmed by 2 bases and the J gene end by 0 bases; junction bases not matched to a gene: 17. The germline gives CDR1 MGHRA, CDR2 YSYEKL. This CDR3 has 20 residues. In DNA form, the CDR3 reads TGCGCCAGCAGCCAACACTACTTCCGTGGACAGGGAGATTTGAACACTGAAGCTTTCTTT. This sequence encodes CASSQHYFRGQGDLNTEAFF.

This clonotype was counted at least ten times. The V gene is TRBV3-1, the J gene TRBJ2-4, with 7 bases matching TRBD2. This CDR3 is built from 18 residues. V shed 2 bases, J shed 0 bases, and the junction held 10 bases outside the gene matches. The V gene's germline CDR1 is LGHDT and CDR2 YNNKEL (reference sequence). For the CDR3, the DNA is TGTGCCAGCAGCCAATGGGCTAGCGGTAGGGCAGCCAAAAACATTCAGTACTTC. Translation: CASSQWASGRAAKNIQYF. Based on the CDR3 plus reference TRBV3-1 and TRBJ2-4, the full variable domain is DTAVSQTPKYLVTQMGNDKSIKCEQNLGHDTMYWYKQDSKKFLKIMFSYNNKELIINETVPNRFSPKSPDKAHLNLHINSLELGDSAVYFCASSQWASGRAAKNIQYFGAGTRLSVL.

This clonotype was recorded at least ten times. As DNA, the CDR3 is TGTGCCAGCAGCTTTCGACGGGACACTGAAGCTTTCTTT. It yields the protein CASSFRRDTEAFF. The chain recombines TRBV11-1 with TRBJ1-1; D gene uncertain. The ends were cut back, 3 bases at V and 3 bases at J, with 8 bases in the middle. Germline CDR1 is SGHAT and CDR2 is FQDESV (reference sequence). This CDR3 spans 13 amino acids.

In this sample, this clonotype turned up a few times. The chain links TRBV18 to TRBJ1-6; D ambiguous. The CDR3 extends over 16 amino acids. Trimming took off 2 bases at V and 7 bases at J, with 15 bases between the two ends. Per germline, CDR1 KGHSH and CDR2 LQKENI. DNA for the CDR3: TGTGCCAGCTCACCATATGAGGGAAATCAAAATTCACCCCTCCACTTT. It yields the protein CASSPYEGNQNSPLHF.

This clonotype has ten or more counts. J is TRBJ1-5 and V is TRBV12-3 or TRBV12-4; no clear D. Trimming took 4 bases from V and 5 from J, leaving 18 bases between them. This CDR3 spans 16 amino acids. Written as DNA, the CDR3 is TGTGCCAGCAGTTCCGGTCGGATGGTAGTGGATCAGCCCCAGCATTTT. This translates into CASSSGRMVVDQPQHF.

This clonotype was seen only a few times. The chain links TRBV19 to TRBJ2-1; 9 nucleotides align to TRBD2. Germline CDR1 reads LNHDA; CDR2 reads SQIVND (reference sequence). The CDR3 runs 14 residues. V shed 9 bases and J 6 bases; nucleotides not matched to a gene: 9. As DNA, the CDR3 is TGTGCCAGACGGGCTAGCGGGGAGCTCAATGAGCAGTTCTTC. It translates to CARRASGELNEQFF.

The rearrangement uses TRBV5-1 and TRBJ2-2, with 8 bases fitting TRBD2. In germline, CDR1 is SGHRS, CDR2 YFSETQ. The junction had 3 bases not matched to a gene; V was cut back by 6 bases and J by 2 bases. The CDR3 contains 14 residues. The CDR3: CASTGGVNTGELFF. DNA of the CDR3: TGCGCCAGCACCGGGGGGGTAAACACCGGGGAGCTGTTTTTT.

Comments on this clonotype: A much larger clone is a single base away; this may be a read error. This CDR3 reads CTSSLAGGTVPYGYTF. In DNA, the CDR3 is TGTACCAGCAGCCTAGCAGGCGGGACAGTTCCCTATGGCTACACCTTC. The chain couples TRBV7-2 to TRBJ1-2, with TRBD1 matching over 7 bases. There are 16 residues in the CDR3. The V gene's germline CDR1 is SGHTA and CDR2 FQGNSA.

This clonotype was seen at least ten times. This rearrangement joins TRBV29-1 to TRBJ2-7; 11 bases are shared with TRBD1. In germline, CDR1 is SQVTM, CDR2 ANQGSEA. The CDR3 covers 13 residues. V lost 1 base and J lost 6; bases outside the gene matches: 2. This chain's CDR3 is CSVEGTGGFEQYF. The CDR3 DNA reads TGCAGCGTTGAAGGGACAGGGGGCTTCGAGCAGTACTTC.

Comments on this clonotype: A much larger clone lies a single base off, so this may be a read error. The rearrangement joins TRBV5-1 to TRBJ1-5; D is uncertain. The CDR3 contains 13 residues. Germline V gene data show CDR1 as SGHRS and CDR2 as YFSETQ. The CDR3 sequence is CASSPDTDQPQRF. Written as DNA, the CDR3 is TGCGCCAGCAGCCCTGACACGGATCAGCCCCAGCGTTTT.

This clonotype occurred a few times. This chain uses TRBV2 with TRBJ2-5; perhaps TRBD2 as D (6 bases). V lost 8 bases and J 4 bases, leaving 17 bases between the germline ends. Looked up from germline, CDR1 is SNHLY and CDR2 is FYNNEI. The CDR3 consists of 14 residues. The CDR3 spells CASWGEDSGETQYF. The CDR3, as DNA: TGTGCCAGCTGGGGGGAGGATAGCGGAGAGACCCAGTACTTC.

This clonotype was recorded a few times. The J gene is TRBJ2-7, the V gene TRBV5-6; D perhaps matches TRBD2 (6 bases). CDR3 length: 15 residues. The germline V and J ends were trimmed by 0 bases and 2 bases, with 12 bases remaining between them. Germline assignment: CDR1 SGHDT and CDR2 YYEEEE. The CDR3 region is CASSLDAGGTYEQYF. CDR3 coding DNA: TGTGCCAGCAGCTTGGACGCCGGCGGGACCTACGAGCAGTACTTC. Full variable domain (rest looked up from reference TRBV5-6 and TRBJ2-7): DAGVTQSPTHLIKTRGQQVTLRCSPKSGHDTVSWYQQALGQGPQFIFQYYEEEERQRGNFPDRFSGHQFPNYSSELNVNALLLGDSALYLCASSLDAGGTYEQYFGPGTRLTVT.

There are many counts of this clonotype. The chain uses TRBV7-2 and TRBJ2-5, with a tentative D call TRBD2 (5 bases). Germline V gives CDR1 SGHTA, CDR2 FQGNSA. CDR3 length equals 14 residues. Deletions cut 3 bases from V and 5 bases from J, with 13 bases between. The CDR3 DNA is TGTGCCAGCAGCTTTCGTCCGGGGTCGGAGACCCAGTACTTC. Translated, it gives CASSFRPGSETQYF. The full variable domain, completed using reference TRBV7-2 and TRBJ2-5, is GAGVSQSPSNKVTEKGKDVELRCDPISGHTALYWYRQSLGQGLEFLIYFQGNSAPDKSGLPSDRFSAERTGGSVSTLTIQRTQQEDSAVYLCASSFRPGSETQYFGPGTRLLVL.

This clonotype was counted many times. One end of the junction varies from germline; a read error may be responsible. The chain is built from TRBV28 and TRBJ2-7; possibly TRBD1 for D (6 bases). The germline gives CDR1 MDHEN, CDR2 SYDVKM. This CDR3 is built from 14 residues. The CDR3 bases are TGTGCCAGCAGTTTACGAAACGACAGGTACGGGCAGTACTTC. This codes for CASSLRNDRYGQYF.

The chain links TRBV6-1 to TRBJ2-3, with D tentatively TRBD1 or TRBD2 (5 bases each). From germline, CDR1 is MNHNS and CDR2 SASEGT. The CDR3 is 14 amino acids. The germline V and J ends were trimmed by 6 bases and 6 bases, with 16 bases remaining between them. CDR3 in DNA: TGTGCCAGCAGCAAGTCGGGGACGAGTGATACGCAGTATTTT. Translating it yields CASSKSGTSDTQYF.

The chain couples TRBV7-3 to TRBJ2-7; 8 positions match TRBD2. After removal of 2 bases from V and 4 bases from J, the junction contained 4 bases not matched to a gene. This CDR3 is built from 14 residues. Germline V gene sequence: CDR1 SGHTA, CDR2 FQGTGA. The CDR3 loop is CASSLWVAGYEQYF. The CDR3 region has the DNA TGTGCCAGCAGCTTATGGGTAGCGGGATACGAGCAGTACTTC.

This clonotype was counted at least ten times. This rearrangement joins TRBV24-1 to TRBJ1-2; D call uncertain. The CDR3 sequence is 15 residues long. Germline V gene data show CDR1 as KGHDR and CDR2 as SFDVKD. Trimming cost V 4 bases and J 8 bases, with 19 bases left between them. The CDR3 is CATSEGTGPFEGYTF. DNA of the CDR3: TGTGCCACCAGTGAGGGTACTGGACCATTTGAGGGCTACACCTTC.